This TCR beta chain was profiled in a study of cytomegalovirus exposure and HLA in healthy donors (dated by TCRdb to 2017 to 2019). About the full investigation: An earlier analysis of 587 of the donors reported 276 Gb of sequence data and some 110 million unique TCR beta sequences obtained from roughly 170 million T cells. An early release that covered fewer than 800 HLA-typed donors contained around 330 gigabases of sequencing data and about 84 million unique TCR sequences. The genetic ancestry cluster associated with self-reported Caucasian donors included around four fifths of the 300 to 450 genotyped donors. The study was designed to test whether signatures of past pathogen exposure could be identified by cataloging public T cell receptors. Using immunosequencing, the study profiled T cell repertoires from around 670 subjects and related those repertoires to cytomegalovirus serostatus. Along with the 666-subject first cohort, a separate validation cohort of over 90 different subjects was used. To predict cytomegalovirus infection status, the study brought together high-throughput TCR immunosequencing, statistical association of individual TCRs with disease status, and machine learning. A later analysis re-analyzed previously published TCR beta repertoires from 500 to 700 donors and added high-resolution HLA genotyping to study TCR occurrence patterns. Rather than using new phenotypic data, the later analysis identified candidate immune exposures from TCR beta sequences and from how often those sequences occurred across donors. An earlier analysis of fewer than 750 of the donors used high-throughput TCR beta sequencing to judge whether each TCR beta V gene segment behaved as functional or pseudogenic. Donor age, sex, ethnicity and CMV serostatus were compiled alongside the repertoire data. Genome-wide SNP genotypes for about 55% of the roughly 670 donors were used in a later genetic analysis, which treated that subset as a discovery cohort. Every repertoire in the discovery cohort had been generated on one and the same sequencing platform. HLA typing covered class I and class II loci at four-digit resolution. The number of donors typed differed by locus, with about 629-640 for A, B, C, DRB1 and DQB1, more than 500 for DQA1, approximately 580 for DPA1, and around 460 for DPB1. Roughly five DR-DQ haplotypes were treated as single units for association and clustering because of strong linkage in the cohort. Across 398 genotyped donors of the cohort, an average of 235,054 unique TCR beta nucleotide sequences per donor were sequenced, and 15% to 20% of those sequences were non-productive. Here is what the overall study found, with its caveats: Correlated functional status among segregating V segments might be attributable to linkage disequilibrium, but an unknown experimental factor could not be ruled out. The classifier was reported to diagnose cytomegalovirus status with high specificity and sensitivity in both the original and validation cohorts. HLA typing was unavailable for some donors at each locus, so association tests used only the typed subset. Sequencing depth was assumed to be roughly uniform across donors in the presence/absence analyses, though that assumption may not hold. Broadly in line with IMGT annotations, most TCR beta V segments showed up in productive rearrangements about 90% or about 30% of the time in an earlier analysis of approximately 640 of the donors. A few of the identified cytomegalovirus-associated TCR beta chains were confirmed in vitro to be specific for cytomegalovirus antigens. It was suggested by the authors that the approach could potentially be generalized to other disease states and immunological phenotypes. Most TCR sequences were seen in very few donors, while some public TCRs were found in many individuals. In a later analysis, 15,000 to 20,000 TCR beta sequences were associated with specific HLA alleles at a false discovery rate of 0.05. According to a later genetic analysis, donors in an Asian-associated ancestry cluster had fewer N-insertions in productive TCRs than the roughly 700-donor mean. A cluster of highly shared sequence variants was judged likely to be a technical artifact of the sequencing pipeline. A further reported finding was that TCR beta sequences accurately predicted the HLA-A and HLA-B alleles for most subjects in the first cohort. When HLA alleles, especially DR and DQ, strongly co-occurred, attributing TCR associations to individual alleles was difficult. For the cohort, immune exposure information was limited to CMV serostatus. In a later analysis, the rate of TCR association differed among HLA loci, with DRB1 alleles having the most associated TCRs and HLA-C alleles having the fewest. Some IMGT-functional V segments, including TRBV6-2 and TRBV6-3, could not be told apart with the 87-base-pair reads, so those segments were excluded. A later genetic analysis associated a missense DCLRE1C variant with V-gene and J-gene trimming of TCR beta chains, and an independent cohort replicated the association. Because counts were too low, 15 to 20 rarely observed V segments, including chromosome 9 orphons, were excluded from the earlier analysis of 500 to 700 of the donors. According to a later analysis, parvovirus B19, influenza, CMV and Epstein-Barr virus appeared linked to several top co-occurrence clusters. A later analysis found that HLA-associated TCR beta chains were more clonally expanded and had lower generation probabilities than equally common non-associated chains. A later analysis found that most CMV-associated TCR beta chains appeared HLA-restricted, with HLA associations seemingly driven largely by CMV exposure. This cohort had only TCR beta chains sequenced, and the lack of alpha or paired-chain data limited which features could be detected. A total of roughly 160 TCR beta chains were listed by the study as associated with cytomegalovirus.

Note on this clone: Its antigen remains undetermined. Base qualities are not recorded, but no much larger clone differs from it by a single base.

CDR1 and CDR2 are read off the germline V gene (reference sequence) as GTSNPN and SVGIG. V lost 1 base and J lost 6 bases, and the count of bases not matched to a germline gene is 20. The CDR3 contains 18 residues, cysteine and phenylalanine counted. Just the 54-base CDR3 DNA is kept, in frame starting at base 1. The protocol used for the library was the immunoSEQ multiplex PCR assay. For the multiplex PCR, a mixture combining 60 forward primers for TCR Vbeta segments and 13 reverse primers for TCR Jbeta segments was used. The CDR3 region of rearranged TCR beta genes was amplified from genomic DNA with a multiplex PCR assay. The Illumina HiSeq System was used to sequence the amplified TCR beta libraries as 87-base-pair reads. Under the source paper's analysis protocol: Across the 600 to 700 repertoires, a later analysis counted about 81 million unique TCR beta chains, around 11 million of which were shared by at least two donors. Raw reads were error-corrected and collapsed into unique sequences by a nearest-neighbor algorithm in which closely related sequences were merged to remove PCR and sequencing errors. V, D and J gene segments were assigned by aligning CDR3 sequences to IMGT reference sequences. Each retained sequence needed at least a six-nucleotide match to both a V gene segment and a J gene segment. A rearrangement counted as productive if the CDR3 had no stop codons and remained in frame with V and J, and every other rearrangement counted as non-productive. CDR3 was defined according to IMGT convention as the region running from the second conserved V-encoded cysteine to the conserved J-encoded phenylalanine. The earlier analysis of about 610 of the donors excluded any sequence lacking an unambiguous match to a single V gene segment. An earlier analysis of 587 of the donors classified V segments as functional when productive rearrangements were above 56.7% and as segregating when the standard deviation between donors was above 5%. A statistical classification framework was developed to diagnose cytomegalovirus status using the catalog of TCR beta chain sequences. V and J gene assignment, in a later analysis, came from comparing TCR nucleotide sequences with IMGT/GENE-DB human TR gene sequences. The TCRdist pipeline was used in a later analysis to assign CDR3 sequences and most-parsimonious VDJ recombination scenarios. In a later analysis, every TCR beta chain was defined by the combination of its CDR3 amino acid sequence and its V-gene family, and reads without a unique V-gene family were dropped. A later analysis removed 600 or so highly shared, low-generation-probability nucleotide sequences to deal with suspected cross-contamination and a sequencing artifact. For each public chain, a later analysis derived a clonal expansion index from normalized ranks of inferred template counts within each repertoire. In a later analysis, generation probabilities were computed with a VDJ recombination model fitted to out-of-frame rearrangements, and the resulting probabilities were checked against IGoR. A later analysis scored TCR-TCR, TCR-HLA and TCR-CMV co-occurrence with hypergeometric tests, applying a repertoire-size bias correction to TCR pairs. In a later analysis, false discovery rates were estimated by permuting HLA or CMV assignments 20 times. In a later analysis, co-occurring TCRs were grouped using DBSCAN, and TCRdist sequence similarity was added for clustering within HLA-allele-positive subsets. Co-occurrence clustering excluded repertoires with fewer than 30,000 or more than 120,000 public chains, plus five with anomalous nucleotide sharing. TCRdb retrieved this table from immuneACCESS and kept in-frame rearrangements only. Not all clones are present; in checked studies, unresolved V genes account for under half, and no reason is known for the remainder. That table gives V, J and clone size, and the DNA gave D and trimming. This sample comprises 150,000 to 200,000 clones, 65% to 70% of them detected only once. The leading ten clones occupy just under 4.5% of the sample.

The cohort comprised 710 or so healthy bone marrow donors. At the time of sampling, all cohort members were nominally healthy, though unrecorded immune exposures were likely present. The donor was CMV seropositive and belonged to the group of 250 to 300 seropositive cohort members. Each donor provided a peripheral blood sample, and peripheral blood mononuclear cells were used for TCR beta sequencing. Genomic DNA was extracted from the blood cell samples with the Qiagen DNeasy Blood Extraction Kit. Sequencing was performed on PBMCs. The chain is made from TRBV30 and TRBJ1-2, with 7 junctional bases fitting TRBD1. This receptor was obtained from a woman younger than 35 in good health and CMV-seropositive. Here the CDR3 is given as CAWSGLPGDRAAKDGYTF. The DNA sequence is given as TGTGCCTGGAGTGGTCTTCCTGGAGACAGGGCCGCCAAGGATGGCTACACCTTC. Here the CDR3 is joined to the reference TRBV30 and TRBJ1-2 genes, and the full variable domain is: SQTIHQWPATLVQPVGSPLSLECTVEGTSNPNLYWYRQAAGRGLQLLFYSVGIGQISSEVPQNLSASRPQDRQFILSSKKLLLSDSGFYLCAWSGLPGDRAAKDGYTFGSGTRLTVV.